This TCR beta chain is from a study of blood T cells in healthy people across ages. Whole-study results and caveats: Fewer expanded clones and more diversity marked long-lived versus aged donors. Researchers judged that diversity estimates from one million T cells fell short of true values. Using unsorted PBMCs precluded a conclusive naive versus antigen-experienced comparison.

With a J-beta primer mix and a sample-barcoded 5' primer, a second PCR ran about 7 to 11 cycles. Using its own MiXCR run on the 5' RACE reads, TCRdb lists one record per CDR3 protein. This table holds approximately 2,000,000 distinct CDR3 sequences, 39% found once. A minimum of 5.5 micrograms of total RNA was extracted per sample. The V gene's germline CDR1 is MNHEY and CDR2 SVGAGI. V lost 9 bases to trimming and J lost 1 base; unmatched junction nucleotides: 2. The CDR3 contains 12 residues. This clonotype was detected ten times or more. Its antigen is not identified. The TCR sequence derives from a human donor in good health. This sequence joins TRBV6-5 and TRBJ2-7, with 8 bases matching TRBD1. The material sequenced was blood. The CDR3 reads CASGQGSYEQYF. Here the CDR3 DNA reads TGTGCCAGTGGACAGGGTTCCTACGAGCAGTACTTC.